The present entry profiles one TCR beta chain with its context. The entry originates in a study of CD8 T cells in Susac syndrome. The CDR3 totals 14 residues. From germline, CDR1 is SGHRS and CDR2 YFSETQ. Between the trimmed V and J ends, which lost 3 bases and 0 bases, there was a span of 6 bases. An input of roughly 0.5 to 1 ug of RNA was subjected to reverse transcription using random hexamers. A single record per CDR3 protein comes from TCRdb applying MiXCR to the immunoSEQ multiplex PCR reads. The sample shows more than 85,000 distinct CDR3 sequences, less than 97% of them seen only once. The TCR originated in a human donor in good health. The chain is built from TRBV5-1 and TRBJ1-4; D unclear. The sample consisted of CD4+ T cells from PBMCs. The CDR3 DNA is TGCGCCAGCAGCTCGGAAGCAACTAATGAAAAACTGTTTTTT. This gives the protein CASSSEATNEKLFF.